The sequence of this TCR beta chain was determined in a study of cytomegalovirus exposure and HLA in healthy donors. Overall study findings and caveats: About 87% or about 30% of the time was how often most TCR beta V segments were productive, according to an earlier analysis. Association of fewer than 20,000 TCR beta sequences with HLA alleles was found at 0.05 false discovery rate in a later analysis.

This clone was detected only a few times. Its specificity is unknown. V shed 2 bases and J 4 bases; nucleotides not matched to a gene: 2. The CDR3 sequence is 14 residues long. CDR1 is SGDLS, CDR2 YYNGEE, per germline. The study ran its PCR with 60 Vbeta and 13 Jbeta primers. Some clones are missing from TCRdb's copy, which holds only in-frame ones; the method was immunoSEQ multiplex PCR. This sample has about 190,000 clones, with over 70% found just once. The clonotype comes from a woman younger than 35 in good health and CMV-seronegative. The sequencing sample was made of PBMCs. This chain uses TRBV9 with TRBJ2-5, with 10 bases matching TRBD1. CDR3 protein: CASSVGTGVETQYF. CDR3 nucleotide sequence: TGTGCCAGCAGCGTCGGGACAGGGGTAGAGACCCAGTACTTC. Supplemented by reference TRBV9 and TRBJ2-5, the full variable domain reads DSGVTQTPKHLITATGQRVTLRCSPRSGDLSVYWYQQSLDQGLQFLIQYYNGEERAKGNILERFSAQQFPDLHSELNLSSLELGDSALYFCASSVGTGVETQYFGPGTRLLVL.